This T cell receptor beta chain was recovered during a study of somatic mutations in cytotoxic T cells in rheumatoid arthritis. Study-level points and caveats: Clonality of CD8+ cells rose with age in rheumatoid arthritis patients but not healthy controls.

Regarding this clone: Its specificity is unknown.

Trimming took off 0 bases at V and 0 bases at J, with 6 bases between the two ends. This CDR3 comprises 14 residues. CDR1 is SGDLS, CDR2 YYNGEE, per germline. The data were produced by immunoSEQ multiplex PCR, yet TCRdb's version contains in-frame clones alone and is incomplete. In the table there are roughly 6,400 clones, approximately 65% of which are singletons. This receptor was obtained from a woman aged 45 to 65 in good health. The sequenced sample was CD8+ T cells sorted from blood. This chain joins TRBV9 and TRBJ1-2; maybe TRBD1 (5 bases). CDR3 protein: CASSVEQANYGYTF. The CDR3 region has the DNA TGTGCCAGCAGCGTAGAACAGGCTAACTATGGCTACACCTTC.